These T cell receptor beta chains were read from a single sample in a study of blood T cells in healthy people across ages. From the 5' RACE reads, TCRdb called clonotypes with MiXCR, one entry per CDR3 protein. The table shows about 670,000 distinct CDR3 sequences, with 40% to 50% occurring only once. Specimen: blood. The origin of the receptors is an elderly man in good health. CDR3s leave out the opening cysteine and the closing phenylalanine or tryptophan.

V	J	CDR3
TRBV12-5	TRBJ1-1	ASGLTFGPNTEAF
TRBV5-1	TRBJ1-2	ASSPGTAGGANGYT
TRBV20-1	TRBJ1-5	SARDVAWQFGQPQH
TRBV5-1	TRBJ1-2	ASRRDRGVSGYT
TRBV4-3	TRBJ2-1	ASRSLAGGYNEQF
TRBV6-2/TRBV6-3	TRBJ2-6	ASSSAGTGANVLT
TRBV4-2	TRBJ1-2	ASSQQDGNYGYT
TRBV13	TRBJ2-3	ASSLLATDTQY
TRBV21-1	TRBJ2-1	ASSIEGGTYNEQF
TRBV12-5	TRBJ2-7	ASANKGSSYEQY
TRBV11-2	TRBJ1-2	ASSAGAFYGYT
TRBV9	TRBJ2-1	ASSLGQASYNEQF
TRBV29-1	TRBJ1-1	SAPGQAATEAF
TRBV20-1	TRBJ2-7	SASGTGGQY
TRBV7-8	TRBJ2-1	ASSLAPLAGPRYNEQF
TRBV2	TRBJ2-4	ASSSAGLAKNIQY
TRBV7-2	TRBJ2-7	ASSSFWDNEQY
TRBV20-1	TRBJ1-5	SAPQGARQPQH
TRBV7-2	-	ASRQTGRLYNEQY
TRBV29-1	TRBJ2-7	SVTTGGSYEQY